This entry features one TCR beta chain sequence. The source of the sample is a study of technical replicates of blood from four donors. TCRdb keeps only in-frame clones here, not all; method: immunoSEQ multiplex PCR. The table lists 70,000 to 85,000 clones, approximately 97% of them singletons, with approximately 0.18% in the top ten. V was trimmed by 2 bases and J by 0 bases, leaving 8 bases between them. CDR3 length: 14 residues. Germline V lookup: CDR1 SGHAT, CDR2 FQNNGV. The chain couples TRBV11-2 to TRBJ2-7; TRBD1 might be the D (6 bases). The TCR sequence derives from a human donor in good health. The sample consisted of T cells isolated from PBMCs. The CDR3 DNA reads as TGTGCCAGCAGCTTATGGGACAACTCCTACGAGCAGTACTTC. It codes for CASSLWDNSYEQYF. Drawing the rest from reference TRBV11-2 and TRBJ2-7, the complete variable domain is EAGVAQSPRYKIIEKRQSVAFWCNPISGHATLYWYQQILGQGPKLLIQFQNNGVVDDSQLPKDRFSAERLKGVDSTLKIQPAKLEDSAVYLCASSLWDNSYEQYFGPGTRLTVT.